Each of the 6 T cell receptor beta chains below was sequenced from the same sample in a study of T cells in Graves' hyperthyroidism and ophthalmopathy. From RNA transcripts, TCR beta CDR3 regions were amplified. The TCR CDR3 first-round RT-PCR relied on the HTBI primer set. Each CDR3 protein is one row after TCRdb ran MiXCR on the multiplex PCR reads. The sample lists 300,000 to 500,000 distinct CDR3 sequences; over 12% were seen once. Sequenced sample: blood. The receptors originated from a man in his fifties with Graves' ophthalmopathy.

This clonotype occurred many times. The chain carries TRBV3-1 and TRBJ2-4; D possibly matches TRBD1 or TRBD2 (6 bases each). CDR3 length: 14 amino acids. V lost 2 bases, J lost 8 bases, and 13 bases lay in between. The germline CDR1 and CDR2 sequences are LGHDT and YNNKEL (reference sequence). CDR3 in amino acids: CASSQRGEDYIQYF. CDR3 DNA: TGTGCCAGCAGCCAAAGGGGGGAGGATTACATTCAGTACTTC.

This clonotype occurred many times. The genes are TRBV27 and TRBJ1-5, with 7 nucleotides matching TRBD1. CDR1 MNHEY and CDR2 SMNVEV come from the germline V gene (reference sequence). Trimming removed 5 bases from V and 0 bases from J; junction bases left unmatched: 10. This CDR3 is built from 17 residues. CDR3 amino acids: CASSPNTGDYSNQPQHF. The CDR3 coding sequence is TGTGCCAGCAGTCCAAATACAGGGGATTATAGCAATCAGCCCCAGCATTTT.

The table lists this clonotype with many counts. V gene TRBV20-1 combines with J gene TRBJ2-3, with TRBD2 matching 12 bases. Germline V gene sequence: CDR1 DFQATT, CDR2 SNEGSKA (reference sequence). The CDR3 is made up of 15 amino acids. V lost 3 bases and J lost 2; bases outside the gene matches: 3. For the CDR3, the DNA is TGCAGTGCTAGTCTAGCGGGAGGGTTCACAGATACGCAGTATTTT. Its protein product is CSASLAGGFTDTQYF.

This clonotype was seen ten or more times. The CDR3 reads CASRSSGYTEAFF. CDR3 coding DNA: TGCGCCAGCAGAAGTTCCGGGTACACTGAAGCTTTCTTT. The chain uses TRBV5-1 and TRBJ1-1; D is unresolved. The CDR3 extends over 13 amino acids. Trimming took 5 bases from V and 3 from J, leaving 11 bases between them. The V gene's germline CDR1 is SGHRS and CDR2 YFSETQ.

This clonotype was counted at least ten times. The chain combines TRBV11-2 with TRBJ2-1; 9 nucleotides match TRBD1. Germline V CDR1 and CDR2: SGHAT, FQNNGV. V lost 5 bases to trimming and J lost 5 bases; unmatched junction nucleotides: 7. The CDR3 sequence is 15 residues long. The CDR3 DNA reads as TGTGCCAGCAGCCAGGACAGGGGTCGAAACAATGAGCAGTTCTTC. It codes for CASSQDRGRNNEQFF.

This clonotype was detected ten times or more. The chain recombines TRBV5-6 with TRBJ2-5; perhaps TRBD2 as D (6 bases). Germline values: CDR1 SGHDT, CDR2 YYEEEE. With 2 bases removed from V and 0 bases from J, the gap between germline ends came to 11 bases. The CDR3 is 15 residues long. The CDR3 DNA reads as TGTGCCAGCAGCTTTAGACTAGAAGACCAAGAGACCCAGTACTTC. Protein product: CASSFRLEDQETQYF.